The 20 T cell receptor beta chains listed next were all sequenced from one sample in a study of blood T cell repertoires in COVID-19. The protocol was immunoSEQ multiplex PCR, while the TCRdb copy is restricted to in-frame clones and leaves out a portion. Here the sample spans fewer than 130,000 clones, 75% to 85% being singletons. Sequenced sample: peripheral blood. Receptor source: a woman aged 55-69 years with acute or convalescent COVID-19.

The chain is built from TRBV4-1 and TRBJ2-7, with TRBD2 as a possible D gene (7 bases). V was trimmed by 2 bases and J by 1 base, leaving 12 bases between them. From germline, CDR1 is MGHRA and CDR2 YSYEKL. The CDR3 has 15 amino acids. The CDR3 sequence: CASSQPGGPSYEQYF. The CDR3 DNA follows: TGCGCCAGCAGCCAACCCGGGGGGCCGTCCTACGAGCAGTACTTC.

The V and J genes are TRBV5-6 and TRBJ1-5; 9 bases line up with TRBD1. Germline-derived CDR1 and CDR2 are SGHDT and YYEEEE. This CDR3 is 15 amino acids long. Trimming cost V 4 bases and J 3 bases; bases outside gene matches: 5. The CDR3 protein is CASSAGTGYNQPQHF. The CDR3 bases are TGTGCCAGCAGCGCCGGGACAGGGTACAATCAGCCCCAGCATTTT.

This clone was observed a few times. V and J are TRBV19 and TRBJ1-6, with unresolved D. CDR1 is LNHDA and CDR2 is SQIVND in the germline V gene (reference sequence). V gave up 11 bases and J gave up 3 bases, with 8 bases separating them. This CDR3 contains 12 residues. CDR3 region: CAAGFYNSPLHF. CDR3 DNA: TGTGCCGCGGGGTTCTATAATTCACCCCTCCACTTT.

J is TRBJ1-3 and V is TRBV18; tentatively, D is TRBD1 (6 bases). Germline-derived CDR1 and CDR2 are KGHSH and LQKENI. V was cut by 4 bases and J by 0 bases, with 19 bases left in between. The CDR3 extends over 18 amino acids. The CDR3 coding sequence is TGTGCCAGCTCACTTACAGTGACAGGTCCAAGCTCTGGAAACACCATATATTTT. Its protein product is CASSLTVTGPSSGNTIYF.

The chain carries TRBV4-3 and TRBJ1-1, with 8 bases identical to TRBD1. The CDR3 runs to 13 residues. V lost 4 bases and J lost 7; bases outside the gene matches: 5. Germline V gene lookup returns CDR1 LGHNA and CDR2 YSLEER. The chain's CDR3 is CASSRGQASEAFF. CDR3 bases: TGCGCCAGCAGCCGGGGACAGGCCAGTGAAGCTTTCTTT.

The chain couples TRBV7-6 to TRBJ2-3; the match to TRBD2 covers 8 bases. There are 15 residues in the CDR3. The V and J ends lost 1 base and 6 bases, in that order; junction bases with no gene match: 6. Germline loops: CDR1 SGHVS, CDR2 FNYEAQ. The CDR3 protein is CASSLVRGGSDTQYF. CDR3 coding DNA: TGTGCCAGCAGCTTAGTACGGGGGGGTTCGGATACGCAGTATTTT.

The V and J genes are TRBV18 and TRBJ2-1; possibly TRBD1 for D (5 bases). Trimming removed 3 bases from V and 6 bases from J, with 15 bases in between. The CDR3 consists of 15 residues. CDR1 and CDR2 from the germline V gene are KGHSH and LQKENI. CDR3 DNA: TGTGCCAGCTCACCTAGCCTGACAGAGTTCAATGAGCAGTTCTTC. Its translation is CASSPSLTEFNEQFF.

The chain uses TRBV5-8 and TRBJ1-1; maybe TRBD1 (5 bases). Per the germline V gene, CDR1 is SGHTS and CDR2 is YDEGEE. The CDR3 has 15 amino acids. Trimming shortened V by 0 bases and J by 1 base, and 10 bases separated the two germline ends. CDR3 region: CASSLAPGGNTEAFF. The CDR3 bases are TGTGCCAGCAGCTTGGCACCGGGGGGGAACACTGAAGCTTTCTTT. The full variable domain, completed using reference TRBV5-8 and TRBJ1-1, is EAGVTQSPTHLIKTRGQQATLRCSPISGHTSVYWYQQALGLGLQFLLWYDEGEERNRGNFPPRFSGRQFPNYSSELNVNALELEDSALYLCASSLAPGGNTEAFFGQGTRLTVV.

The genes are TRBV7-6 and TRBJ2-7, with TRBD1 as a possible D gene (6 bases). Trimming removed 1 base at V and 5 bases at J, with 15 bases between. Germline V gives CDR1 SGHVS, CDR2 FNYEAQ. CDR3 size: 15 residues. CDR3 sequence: CASSLGWGQGNEQYF. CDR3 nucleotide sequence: TGTGCCAGCAGCTTAGGGTGGGGGCAGGGCAACGAGCAGTACTTC.

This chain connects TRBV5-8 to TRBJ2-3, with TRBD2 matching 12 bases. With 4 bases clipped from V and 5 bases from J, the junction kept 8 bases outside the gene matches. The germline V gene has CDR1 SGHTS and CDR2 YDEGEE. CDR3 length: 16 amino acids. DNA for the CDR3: TGTGCCAGCAGCCCCGGGACTAGCGGGTACGGAGATACGCAGTATTTT. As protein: CASSPGTSGYGDTQYF.

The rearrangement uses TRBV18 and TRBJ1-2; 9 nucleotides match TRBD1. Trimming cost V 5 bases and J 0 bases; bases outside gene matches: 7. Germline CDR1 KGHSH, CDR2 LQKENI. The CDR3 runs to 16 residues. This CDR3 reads CASSAGTGRANYGYTF. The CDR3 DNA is TGTGCCAGCTCAGCCGGGACAGGGAGGGCTAACTATGGCTACACCTTC.

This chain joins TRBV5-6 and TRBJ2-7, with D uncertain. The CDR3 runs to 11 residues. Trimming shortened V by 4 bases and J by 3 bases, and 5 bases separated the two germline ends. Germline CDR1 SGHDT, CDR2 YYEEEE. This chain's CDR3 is CASSTIYEQYF. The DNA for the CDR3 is TGTGCCAGCAGCACAATCTACGAGCAGTACTTC.

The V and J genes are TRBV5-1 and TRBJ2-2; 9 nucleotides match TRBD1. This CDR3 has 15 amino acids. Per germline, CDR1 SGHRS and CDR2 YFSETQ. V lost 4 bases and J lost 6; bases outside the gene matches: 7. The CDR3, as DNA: TGCGCCAGCAGCCCGACAGGGGGTAGTGCCGGGGAGCTGTTTTTT. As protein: CASSPTGGSAGELFF.

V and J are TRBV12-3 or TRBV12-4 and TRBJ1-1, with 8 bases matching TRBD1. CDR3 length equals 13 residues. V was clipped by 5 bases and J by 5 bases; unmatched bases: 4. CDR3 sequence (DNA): TGTGCCAGCAGTCGCGGGACAGGAACTGAAGCTTTCTTT. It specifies CASSRGTGTEAFF.

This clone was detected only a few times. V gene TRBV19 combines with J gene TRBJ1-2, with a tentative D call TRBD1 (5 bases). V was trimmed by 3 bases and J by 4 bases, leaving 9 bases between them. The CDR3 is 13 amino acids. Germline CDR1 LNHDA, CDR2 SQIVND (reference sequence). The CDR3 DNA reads TGTGCCAGTAGTATCGACAGCCCCTATGGCTACACCTTC. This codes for CASSIDSPYGYTF.

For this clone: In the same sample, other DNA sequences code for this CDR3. CDR3 residues: CASSPTVSGNTIYF. The CDR3 DNA is TGTGCCAGCAGCCCGACAGTTTCTGGAAACACCATATATTTT. The J gene is TRBJ1-3, the V gene TRBV7-7; D perhaps matches TRBD1 (5 bases). The CDR3 spans 14 residues. V lost 5 bases to trimming and J lost 1 base, with 9 bases between them. Germline V gene lookup returns CDR1 SSHAT and CDR2 FNYEAQ (reference sequence).

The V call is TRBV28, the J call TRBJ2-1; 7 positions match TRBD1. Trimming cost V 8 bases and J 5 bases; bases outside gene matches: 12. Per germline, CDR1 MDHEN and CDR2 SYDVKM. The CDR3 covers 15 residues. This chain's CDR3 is CASFLSGTANNEQFF. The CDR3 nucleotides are TGTGCCAGCTTTCTCTCCGGGACAGCCAACAATGAGCAGTTCTTC.

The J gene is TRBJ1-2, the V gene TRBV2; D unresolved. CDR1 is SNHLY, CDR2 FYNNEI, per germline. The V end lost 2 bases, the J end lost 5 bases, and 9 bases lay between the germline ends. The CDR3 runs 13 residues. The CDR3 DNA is TGTGCCAGCAGTGAATTCGCGTTATATGGCTACACCTTC. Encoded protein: CASSEFALYGYTF. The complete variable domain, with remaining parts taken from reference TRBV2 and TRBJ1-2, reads EPEVTQTPSHQVTQMGQEVILRCVPISNHLYFYWYRQILGQKVEFLVSFYNNEISEKSEIFDDQFSVERPDGSNFTLKIRSTKLEDSAMYFCASSEFALYGYTFGSGTRLTVV.

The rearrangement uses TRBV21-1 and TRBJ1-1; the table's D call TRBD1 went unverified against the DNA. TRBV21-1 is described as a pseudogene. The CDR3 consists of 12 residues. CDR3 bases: TGTGAGAGGACAGGGAACAACACTGAAGCTTTCTTT. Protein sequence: CERTGNNTEAFF.

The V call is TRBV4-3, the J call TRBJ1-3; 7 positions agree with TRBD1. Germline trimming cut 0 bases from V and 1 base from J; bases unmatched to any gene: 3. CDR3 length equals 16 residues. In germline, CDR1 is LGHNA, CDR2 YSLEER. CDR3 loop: CASSQDYRGSGNTIYF. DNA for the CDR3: TGCGCCAGCAGCCAAGATTACAGGGGATCTGGAAACACCATATATTTT.